The 7 T cell receptor beta chains below were found in one sample sequenced in a study of blood T cell repertoires in COVID-19. Profiled with immunoSEQ multiplex PCR; TCRdb holds only in-frame clones, not every one. Here the sample spans hundreds of thousands of clones, around 90% being singletons. Sequencing was carried out using peripheral blood. All receptors derive from a man younger than 35 with active or convalescent COVID-19.

The V and J genes are TRBV6-5 and TRBJ2-7, with D unresolved. Trimming removed 8 bases from V and 3 bases from J, with 8 bases in between. This CDR3 region has 11 residues. Germline CDR1 MNHEY, CDR2 SVGAGI. CDR3 sequence: CASGQYYEQYF. CDR3 nucleotides: TGTGCCAGCGGGCAGTACTACGAGCAGTACTTC.

The V gene is TRBV5-1, the J gene TRBJ2-2; a weak D match, TRBD2 (6 bases). This CDR3 spans 14 amino acids. The ends were cut back, 2 bases at V and 5 bases at J, with 10 bases in the middle. CDR1 and CDR2 (germline): SGHRS, YFSETQ. The CDR3 nucleotides are TGCGCCAGCAGCTTTTCGGGGGTGACCGGGGAGCTGTTTTTT. Its translation: CASSFSGVTGELFF.

The rearrangement joins TRBV18 to TRBJ2-1, with TRBD2 matching over 9 bases. The V gene's germline CDR1 is KGHSH and CDR2 LQKENI. The CDR3 spans 16 residues. Losses at the gene ends were 6 bases for V and 5 bases for J; bases not matched to a gene: 11. For the CDR3, the DNA is TGTGCCAGCTCGGCCGACTTGGCGGGGGGGCACAATGAGCAGTTCTTC. Translating gives CASSADLAGGHNEQFF.

The chain couples TRBV7-3 to TRBJ2-1, with 14 bases matching TRBD2. The CDR3 runs 15 residues. After removal of 5 bases from V and 9 bases from J, the junction contained 6 bases not matched to a gene. The germline gives CDR1 SGHTA, CDR2 FQGTGA. The CDR3 bases are TGTGCCAGCAGCCCACGACTAGCGGGAGGGGGTGAGCAGTTCTTC. Residues: CASSPRLAGGGEQFF.

This clone was seen only once. The V and J genes are TRBV4-1 and TRBJ2-5; tentatively, D is TRBD1 (6 bases). The CDR3 is made up of 18 amino acids. V was clipped by 1 base and J by 2 bases, with 20 bases between them. In germline, CDR1 is MGHRA, CDR2 YSYEKL. The CDR3: CASSQALTGVTLQETQYF. CDR3 nucleotides: TGCGCCAGCAGCCAAGCCCTGACAGGTGTCACGCTTCAAGAGACCCAGTACTTC.

The V and J genes are TRBV28 and TRBJ1-2; 10 positions agree with TRBD1. The CDR3 spans 13 residues. J lost 3 bases, V lost 8 bases, and 3 bases had no gene match. Per the germline V gene, CDR1 is MDHEN and CDR2 is SYDVKM. CDR3 region: CASGQGGYYGYTF. The CDR3, as DNA: TGTGCCAGCGGACAGGGGGGGTACTATGGCTACACCTTC.

CDR3 loop: CASSLVQSAASLRGKLFF. The CDR3 DNA reads TGTGCCAGCAGCTTAGTTCAGTCGGCCGCCTCTCTCCGGGGAAAACTGTTTTTT. The chain couples TRBV7-8 to TRBJ1-4, with D hard to call. CDR3 length: 18 amino acids. From germline, CDR1 is SGHVS and CDR2 FQNEAQ. Trimming pared 1 base from V and 10 bases from J, leaving 25 bases between.